A single sample gave rise to the 20 T cell receptor beta chains below, sequenced in a study of T cell repertoires in cytomegalovirus infection. TCRdb used MiXCR to reprocess the reads, holding one entry per CDR3 protein. The table shows hundreds of thousands of distinct CDR3 sequences, with approximately 10% occurring only once. Sequences were obtained from PBMCs. The receptors were gathered from a human donor in good health (CMV status not recorded). Some clones in this sample may be carry-over from other donors' samples.

This clonotype was counted at least ten times. The J gene is TRBJ2-7, the V gene TRBV7-6; D call uncertain. There are 15 residues in the CDR3. Looked up from germline, CDR1 is SGHVS and CDR2 is FNYEAQ. Trimming removed 5 bases from V and 3 bases from J, with 17 bases in between. DNA of the CDR3: TGTGCCAGCAGCCCGACCCCTCTTAGGAACTACGAGCAGTACTTC. Encoded protein: CASSPTPLRNYEQYF.

Of note for this clonotype: Relative to the germline gene, one junction end is altered; a read error may explain this. This rearrangement joins TRBV23-1 to TRBJ2-5; 7 bases map to TRBD2. TRBV23-1 is known as an ORF, though its function is uncertain. This CDR3 is 14 amino acids long. The CDR3 DNA follows: TGCGCCAGCGGTCAGCGGGGAAACCAAGAGACCCAGTACTTC. This translates into CASGQRGNQETQYF.

A few counts support this clonotype. The V and J genes are TRBV20-1 and TRBJ1-5, with a tentative D call TRBD1 (6 bases). Trimming left V 4 bases short and J 5 bases short, with 18 bases between. CDR1 is DFQATT and CDR2 is SNEGSKA in the germline V gene (reference sequence). CDR3 length equals 15 residues. In nucleotides, the CDR3 is TGCAGTGCTATGGGAACAGGGTCGTCGGATCAGCCCCAGCATTTT. This codes for CSAMGTGSSDQPQHF.

The sample holds many counts of this clonotype. The CDR3 spells CASSPNLAGGTYEQYF. CDR3 bases: TGTGCCAGCTCCCCGAACCTAGCGGGGGGAACCTACGAGCAGTACTTC. The chain combines TRBV11-2 with TRBJ2-7, with 11 nucleotides matching TRBD2. CDR1 is SGHAT, CDR2 FQNNGV, per germline. CDR3 length: 16 residues. The V gene end was trimmed by 8 bases and the J gene end by 2 bases; junction bases not matched to a gene: 11.

This clonotype showed up many times. The chain couples TRBV7-2 to TRBJ2-5; TRBD2 matches at 13 bases. J was trimmed by 1 base and V by 8 bases; bases with no gene match: 4. This CDR3 comprises 15 residues. Germline V gene data show CDR1 as SGHTA and CDR2 as FQGNSA. In DNA form, the CDR3 reads TGTGCCAGCGCACTAGCGGGGGGGTCCCAAGAGACCCAGTACTTC. Residues: CASALAGGSQETQYF.

This clonotype was recorded many times. The chain couples TRBV11-2 to TRBJ2-3; D unclear. Trimming took 5 bases from V and 1 from J, leaving 13 bases between them. The length of the CDR3 is 15 residues. Germline assignment: CDR1 SGHAT and CDR2 FQNNGV. In DNA form, the CDR3 reads TGTGCCAGCAGCCTCACTGGGGTGGGCACAGATACGCAGTATTTT. Amino acids: CASSLTGVGTDTQYF. The variable domain in full, with the rest retrieved from reference TRBV11-2 and TRBJ2-3, is EAGVAQSPRYKIIEKRQSVAFWCNPISGHATLYWYQQILGQGPKLLIQFQNNGVVDDSQLPKDRFSAERLKGVDSTLKIQPAKLEDSAVYLCASSLTGVGTDTQYFGPGTRLTVL.

This clonotype was picked up many times. For the CDR3, the DNA is TGTGCCAGCAGTTTTCTGGTCGACTACACCGGGGAGCTGTTTTTT. This translates into CASSFLVDYTGELFF. J is TRBJ2-2 and V is TRBV28; no clear D. This CDR3 has 15 residues. V gave up 3 bases and J gave up 3 bases, with 11 bases separating them. The germline gives CDR1 MDHEN, CDR2 SYDVKM.

This clonotype was picked up many times. The chain uses TRBV6-5 and TRBJ1-1; D is perhaps TRBD1 (6 bases). Germline V gives CDR1 MNHEY, CDR2 SVGAGI. The V end was cut by 2 bases, the J end by 6 bases, with 13 bases between. The CDR3 contains 14 residues. For the CDR3, the DNA is TGTGCCAGCAGTTACCGGGGGGCGCCCGCTGAAGCTTTCTTT. Translation: CASSYRGAPAEAFF.

This clonotype has only a few counts. This chain connects TRBV3-1 to TRBJ1-2; D gene unclear. V was trimmed by 3 bases and J by 4 bases, leaving 9 bases between them. The CDR3 is made up of 13 amino acids. CDR1 LGHDT and CDR2 YNNKEL come from the germline V gene (reference sequence). The CDR3, as DNA: TGTGCCAGCAGCCACCGAGGGAGCTATGGCTACACCTTC. Protein sequence: CASSHRGSYGYTF.

This clonotype showed up just a few times. The rearrangement uses TRBV20-1 and TRBJ2-2, with 7 positions matching TRBD2. V lost 5 bases, J lost 6 bases, and 12 bases stayed unmatched. The CDR3 totals 15 residues. Germline CDR1 and CDR2: DFQATT and SNEGSKA (reference sequence). The CDR3 DNA follows: TGCAGTGCTGGCCGACCCTCTAGCGGCGCCGGGGAGCTGTTTTTT. It translates to CSAGRPSSGAGELFF.

The chain combines TRBV2 with TRBJ2-4; tentatively, D is TRBD2 (5 bases). Trimming took off 8 bases at V and 4 bases at J, with 12 bases between the two ends. Germline V lookup: CDR1 SNHLY, CDR2 FYNNEI. The CDR3 is 13 amino acids. CDR3 in DNA: TGTGCCAGCCTCGAGGGTGGGAAAAACATTCAGTACTTC. It yields the protein CASLEGGKNIQYF. Using reference TRBV2 and TRBJ2-4 for the parts outside the CDR3, the full variable domain is EPEVTQTPSHQVTQMGQEVILRCVPISNHLYFYWYRQILGQKVEFLVSFYNNEISEKSEIFDDQFSVERPDGSNFTLKIRSTKLEDSAMYFCASLEGGKNIQYFGAGTRLSVL.

This clonotype was detected ten times or more. The chain joins TRBV29-1 to TRBJ1-2, with 9 nucleotides matching TRBD1. Per germline, CDR1 SQVTM and CDR2 ANQGSEA. V gave up 4 bases and J gave up 3 bases; unmatched junction bases: 3. The CDR3 is 13 amino acids. The CDR3 nucleotides read TGCAGCGTTGGGGACAGGGAGGACTATGGCTACACCTTC. Its protein is CSVGDREDYGYTF.

The chain has TRBV7-9 and TRBJ1-4, with 8 bases matching TRBD1. Germline CDR1 reads SEHNR; CDR2 reads FQNEAQ (reference sequence). This CDR3 comprises 14 residues. With V trimmed by 7 bases and J by 6 bases, 7 bases remained unmatched. The DNA for the CDR3 is TGTGCCAGCATCCTCGCAGGGGGCGATGAAAAACTGTTTTTT. The encoded protein is CASILAGGDEKLFF.

This clonotype was observed many times. The chain's CDR3 is CASNDRTVTYGYTF. Here the CDR3 DNA reads TGTGCCAGCAATGACAGGACGGTGACTTATGGCTACACCTTC. The V call is TRBV28, the J call TRBJ1-2; a weak D match, TRBD1 (6 bases). Germline V lookup: CDR1 MDHEN, CDR2 SYDVKM. V was clipped by 7 bases and J by 5 bases, with 17 bases between them. CDR3 length: 14 residues.

Many counts were recorded for this clonotype. CDR3 amino acids: CASSPQTVQGASEKLFF. CDR3 DNA: TGTGCCAGCAGCCCTCAAACCGTACAGGGGGCGAGTGAAAAACTGTTTTTT. V gene TRBV7-2 combines with J gene TRBJ1-4, with 9 bases fitting TRBD1. The CDR3 length is 17 residues. The germline V gene encodes CDR1 SGHTA and CDR2 FQGNSA. V dropped 5 bases and J dropped 7; count of bases not matched to a gene: 14. Using reference TRBV7-2 and TRBJ1-4 for the parts outside the CDR3, the full variable domain is GAGVSQSPSNKVTEKGKDVELRCDPISGHTALYWYRQSLGQGLEFLIYFQGNSAPDKSGLPSDRFSAERTGGSVSTLTIQRTQQEDSAVYLCASSPQTVQGASEKLFFGSGTQLSVL.

In its sample, this clonotype was seen many times. V usage is TRBV20-1 and J usage is TRBJ2-5; 10 bases are shared with TRBD2. CDR1 is DFQATT and CDR2 is SNEGSKA in the germline V gene (reference sequence). J lost 4 bases, V lost 1 base, and 3 bases had no gene match. This CDR3 is built from 14 residues. The CDR3 protein is CSARALAGVETQYF. The CDR3 DNA sequence: TGCAGTGCTAGAGCCCTAGCGGGGGTAGAGACCCAGTACTTC.

Many counts were recorded for this clonotype. The rearrangement links TRBV12-3 or TRBV12-4 to TRBJ2-7; 10 nucleotides match TRBD2. The CDR3 runs to 17 residues. V lost 1 base and J lost 4; bases outside the gene matches: 10. The CDR3 spells CASSLGLAGDVMYEQYF. In nucleotides, the CDR3 is TGTGCCAGCAGTTTAGGGCTAGCGGGGGACGTAATGTACGAGCAGTACTTC.

This clonotype was counted at least ten times. The gene calls are TRBV7-2 and TRBJ2-7; D is uncertain. From germline, CDR1 is SGHTA and CDR2 FQGNSA. V was shortened by 1 base and J by 0 bases, with 7 bases between the two germline ends. The CDR3 runs to 14 residues. CDR3 DNA sequence: TGTGCCAGCAGCTTAGACCAGACCTCCTACGAGCAGTACTTC. Its protein product is CASSLDQTSYEQYF.

This clonotype was observed many times. This sequence joins TRBV28 and TRBJ1-1; D is unresolved. The CDR3 contains 14 residues. The V and J ends lost 2 bases and 4 bases respectively, with 11 bases between them. Looked up from germline, CDR1 is MDHEN and CDR2 is SYDVKM. This CDR3 is CASSLRARGTEAFF. CDR3 sequence (DNA): TGTGCCAGCAGTTTAAGGGCCCGGGGCACTGAAGCTTTCTTT.

This chain uses TRBV20-1 with TRBJ1-1; D ambiguous. V lost 0 bases and J lost 3, with 8 bases in between. Germline V lookup: CDR1 DFQATT, CDR2 SNEGSKA (reference sequence). The CDR3 extends over 13 amino acids. This CDR3 is CSAREVSYTEAFF. The DNA for the CDR3 is TGCAGTGCTAGAGAGGTTTCCTACACTGAAGCTTTCTTT.